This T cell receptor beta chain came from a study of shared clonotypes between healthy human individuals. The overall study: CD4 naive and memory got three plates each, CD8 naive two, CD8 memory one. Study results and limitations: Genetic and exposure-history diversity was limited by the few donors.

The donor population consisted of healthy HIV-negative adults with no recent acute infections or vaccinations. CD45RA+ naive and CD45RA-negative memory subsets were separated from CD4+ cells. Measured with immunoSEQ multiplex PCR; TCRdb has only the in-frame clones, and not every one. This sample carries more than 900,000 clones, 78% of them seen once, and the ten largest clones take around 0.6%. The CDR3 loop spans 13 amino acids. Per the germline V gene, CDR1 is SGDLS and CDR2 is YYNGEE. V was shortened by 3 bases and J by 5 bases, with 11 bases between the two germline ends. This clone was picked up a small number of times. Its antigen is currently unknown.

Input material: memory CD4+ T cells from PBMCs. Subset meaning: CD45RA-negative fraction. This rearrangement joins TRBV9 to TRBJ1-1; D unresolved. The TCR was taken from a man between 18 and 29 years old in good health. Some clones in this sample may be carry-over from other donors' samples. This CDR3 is CASSGQLGTEAFF. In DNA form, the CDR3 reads TGTGCCAGCAGCGGCCAACTTGGGACTGAAGCTTTCTTT. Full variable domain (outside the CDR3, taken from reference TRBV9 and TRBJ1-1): DSGVTQTPKHLITATGQRVTLRCSPRSGDLSVYWYQQSLDQGLQFLIQYYNGEERAKGNILERFSAQQFPDLHSELNLSSLELGDSALYFCASSGQLGTEAFFGQGTRLTVV.